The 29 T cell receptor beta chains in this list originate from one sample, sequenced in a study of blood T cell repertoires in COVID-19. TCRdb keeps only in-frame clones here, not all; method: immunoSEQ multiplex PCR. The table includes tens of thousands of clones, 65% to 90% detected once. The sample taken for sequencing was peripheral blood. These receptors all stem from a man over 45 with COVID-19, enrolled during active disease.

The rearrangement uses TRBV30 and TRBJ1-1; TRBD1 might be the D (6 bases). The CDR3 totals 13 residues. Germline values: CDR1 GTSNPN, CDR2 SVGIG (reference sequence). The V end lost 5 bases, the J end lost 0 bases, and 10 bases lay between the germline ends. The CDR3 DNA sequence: TGTGCCTGGCTGGGACAAATGAACACTGAAGCTTTCTTT. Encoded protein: CAWLGQMNTEAFF.

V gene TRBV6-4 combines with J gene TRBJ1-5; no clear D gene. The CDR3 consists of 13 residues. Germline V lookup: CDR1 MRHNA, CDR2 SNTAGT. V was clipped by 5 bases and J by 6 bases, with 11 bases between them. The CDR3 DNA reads TGTGCCAGCAGTATCGAGAGAGGTCAGCCCCAGCATTTT. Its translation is CASSIERGQPQHF.

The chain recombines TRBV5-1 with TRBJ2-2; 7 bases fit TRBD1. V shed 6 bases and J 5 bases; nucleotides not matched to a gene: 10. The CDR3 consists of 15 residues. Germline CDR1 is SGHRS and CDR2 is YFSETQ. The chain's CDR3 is CASTEDRVGTGELFF. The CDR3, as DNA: TGCGCCAGCACCGAAGACAGGGTAGGAACCGGGGAGCTGTTTTTT.

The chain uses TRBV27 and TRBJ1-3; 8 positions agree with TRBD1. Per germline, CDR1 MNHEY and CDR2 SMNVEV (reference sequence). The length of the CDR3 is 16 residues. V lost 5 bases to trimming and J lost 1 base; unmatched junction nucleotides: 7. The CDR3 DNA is TGTGCCAGCAGTCCCCAGGGGACAGGATCTGGAAACACCATATATTTT. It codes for CASSPQGTGSGNTIYF.

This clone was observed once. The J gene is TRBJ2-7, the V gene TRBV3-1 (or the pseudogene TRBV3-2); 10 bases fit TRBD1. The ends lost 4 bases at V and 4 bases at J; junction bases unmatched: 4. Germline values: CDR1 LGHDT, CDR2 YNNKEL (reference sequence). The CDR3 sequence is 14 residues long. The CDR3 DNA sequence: TGTGCCAGCAGCCTGGACAGGGGGGCGTACGAGCAGTACTTC. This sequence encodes CASSLDRGAYEQYF.

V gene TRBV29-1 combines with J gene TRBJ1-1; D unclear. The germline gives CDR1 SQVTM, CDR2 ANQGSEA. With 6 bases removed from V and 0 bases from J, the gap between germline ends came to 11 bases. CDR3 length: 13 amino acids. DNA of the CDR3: TGCAGCGTGAGACCAGACATGAACACTGAAGCTTTCTTT. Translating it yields CSVRPDMNTEAFF. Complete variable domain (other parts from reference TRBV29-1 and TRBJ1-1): SAVISQKPSRDICQRGTSLTIQCQVDSQVTMMFWYRQQPGQSLTLIATANQGSEATYESGFVIDKFPISRPNLTFSTLTVSNMSPEDSSIYLCSVRPDMNTEAFFGQGTRLTVV.

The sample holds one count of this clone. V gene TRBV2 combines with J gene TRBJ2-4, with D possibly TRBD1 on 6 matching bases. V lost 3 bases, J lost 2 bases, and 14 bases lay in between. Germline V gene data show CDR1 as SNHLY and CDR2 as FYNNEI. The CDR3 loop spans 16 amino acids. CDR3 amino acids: CASSDGQGRPKNIQYF. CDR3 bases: TGTGCCAGCAGTGACGGTCAGGGGCGCCCCAAAAACATTCAGTACTTC.

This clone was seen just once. CDR3 residues: CASRSIAYRTDTQYF. The CDR3, as DNA: TGTGCCAGCAGATCAATAGCGTACCGCACAGATACGCAGTATTTT. The rearrangement links TRBV7-2 to TRBJ2-3; D is perhaps TRBD2 (5 bases). Germline V gives CDR1 SGHTA, CDR2 FQGNSA. CDR3 length equals 15 residues. Trimming took 6 bases from V and 1 from J, leaving 14 bases between them.

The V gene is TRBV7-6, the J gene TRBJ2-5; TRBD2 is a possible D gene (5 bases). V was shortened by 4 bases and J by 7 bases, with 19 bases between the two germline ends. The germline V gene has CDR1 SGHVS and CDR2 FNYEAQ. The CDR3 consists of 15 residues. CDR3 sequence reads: CASSSDRAGGLTQYF. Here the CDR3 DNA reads TGTGCCAGCAGCTCAGACCGCGCCGGCGGGCTGACCCAGTACTTC.

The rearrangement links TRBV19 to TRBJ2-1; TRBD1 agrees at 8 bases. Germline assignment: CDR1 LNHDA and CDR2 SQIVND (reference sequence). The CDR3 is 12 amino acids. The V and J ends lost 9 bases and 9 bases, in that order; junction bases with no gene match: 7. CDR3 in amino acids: CASRQGSGEQFF. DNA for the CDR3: TGTGCCAGCAGACAGGGGTCGGGTGAGCAGTTCTTC.

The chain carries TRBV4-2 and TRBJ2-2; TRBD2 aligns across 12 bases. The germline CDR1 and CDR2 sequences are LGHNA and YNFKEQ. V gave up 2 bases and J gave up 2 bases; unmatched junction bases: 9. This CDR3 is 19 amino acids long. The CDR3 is CASSQKIRTSGKNTGELFF. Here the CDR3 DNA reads TGTGCCAGCAGCCAAAAGATACGGACTAGCGGGAAAAACACCGGGGAGCTGTTTTTT.

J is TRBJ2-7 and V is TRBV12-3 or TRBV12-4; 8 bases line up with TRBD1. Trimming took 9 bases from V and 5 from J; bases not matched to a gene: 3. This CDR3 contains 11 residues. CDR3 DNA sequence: TGTGCCAGTGGCAGGGGGCACGAGCAGTACTTC. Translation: CASGRGHEQYF.

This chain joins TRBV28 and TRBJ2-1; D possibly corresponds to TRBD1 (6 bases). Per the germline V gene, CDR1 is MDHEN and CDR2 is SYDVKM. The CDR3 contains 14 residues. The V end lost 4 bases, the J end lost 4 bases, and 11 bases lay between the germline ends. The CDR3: CASSWTAQYNEQFF. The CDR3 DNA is TGTGCCAGCAGTTGGACAGCCCAATACAATGAGCAGTTCTTC. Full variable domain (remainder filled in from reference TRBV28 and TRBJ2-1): DVKVTQSSRYLVKRTGEKVFLECVQDMDHENMFWYRQDPGLGLRLIYFSYDVKMKEKGDIPEGYSVSREKKERFSLILESASTNQTSMYLCASSWTAQYNEQFFGPGTRLTVL.

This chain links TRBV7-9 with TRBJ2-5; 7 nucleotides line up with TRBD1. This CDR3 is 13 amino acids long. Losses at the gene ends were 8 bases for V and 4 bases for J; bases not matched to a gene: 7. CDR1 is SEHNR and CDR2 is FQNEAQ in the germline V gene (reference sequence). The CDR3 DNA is TGTGCCAGCCTACGGACAGGAGGAGAGACCCAGTACTTC. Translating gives CASLRTGGETQYF.

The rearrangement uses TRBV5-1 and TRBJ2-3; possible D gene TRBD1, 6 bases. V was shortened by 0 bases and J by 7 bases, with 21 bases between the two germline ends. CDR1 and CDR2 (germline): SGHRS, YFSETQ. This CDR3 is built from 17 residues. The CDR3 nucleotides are TGCGCCAGCAGCTTGGGAACAGGGCTCGGGATGGTAAATACGCAGTATTTT. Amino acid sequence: CASSLGTGLGMVNTQYF.

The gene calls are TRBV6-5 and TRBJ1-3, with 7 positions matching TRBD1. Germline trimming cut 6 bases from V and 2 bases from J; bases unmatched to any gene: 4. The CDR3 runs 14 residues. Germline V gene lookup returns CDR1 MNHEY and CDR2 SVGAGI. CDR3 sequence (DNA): TGTGCCAGCAGCCAGGGGGTAACTGGAAACACCATATATTTT. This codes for CASSQGVTGNTIYF.

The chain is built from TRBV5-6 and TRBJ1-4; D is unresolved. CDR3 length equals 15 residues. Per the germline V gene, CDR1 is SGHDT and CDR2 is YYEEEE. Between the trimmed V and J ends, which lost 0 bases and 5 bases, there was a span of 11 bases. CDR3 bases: TGTGCCAGCAGCTTGGGCGGCAGATACAATGAAAAACTGTTTTTT. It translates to CASSLGGRYNEKLFF.

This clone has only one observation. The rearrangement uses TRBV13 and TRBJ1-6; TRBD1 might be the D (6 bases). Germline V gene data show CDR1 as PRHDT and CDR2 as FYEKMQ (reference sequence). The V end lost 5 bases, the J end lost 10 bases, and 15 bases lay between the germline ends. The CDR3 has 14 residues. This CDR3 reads CASSSGTSRSPLHF. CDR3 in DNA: TGTGCCAGCAGCAGCGGGACAAGTAGGTCACCCCTCCACTTT.

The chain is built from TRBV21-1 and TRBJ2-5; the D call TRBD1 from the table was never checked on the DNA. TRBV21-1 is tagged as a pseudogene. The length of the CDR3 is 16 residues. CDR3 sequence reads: CASILRTDRLLETQYF. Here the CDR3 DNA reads TGTGCCAGCATCCTTCGGACAGATAGGTTGTTAGAGACCCAGTACTTC.

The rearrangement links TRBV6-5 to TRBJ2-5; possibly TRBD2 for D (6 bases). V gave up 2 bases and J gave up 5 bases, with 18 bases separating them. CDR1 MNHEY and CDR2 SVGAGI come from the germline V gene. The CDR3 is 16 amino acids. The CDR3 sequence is CASSYAGSARGETQYF. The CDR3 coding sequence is TGTGCCAGCAGTTACGCGGGGTCTGCGAGAGGGGAGACCCAGTACTTC.

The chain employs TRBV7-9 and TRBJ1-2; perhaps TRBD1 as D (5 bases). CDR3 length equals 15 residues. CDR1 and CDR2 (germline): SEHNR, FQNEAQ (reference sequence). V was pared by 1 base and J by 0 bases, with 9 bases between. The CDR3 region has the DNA TGTGCCAGCAGCTTAGGGGGGGAAGCTAACTATGGCTACACCTTC. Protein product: CASSLGGEANYGYTF. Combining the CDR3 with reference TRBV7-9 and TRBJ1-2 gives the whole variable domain DTGVSQNPRHKITKRGQNVTFRCDPISEHNRLYWYRQTLGQGPEFLTYFQNEAQLEKSRLLSDRFSAERPKGSFSTLEIQRTEQGDSAMYLCASSLGGEANYGYTFGSGTRLTVV.

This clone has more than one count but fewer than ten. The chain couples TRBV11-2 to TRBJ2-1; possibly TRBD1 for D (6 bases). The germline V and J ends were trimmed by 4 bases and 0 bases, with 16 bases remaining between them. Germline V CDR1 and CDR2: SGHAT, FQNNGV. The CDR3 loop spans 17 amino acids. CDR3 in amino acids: CASSSRTAFLSYNEQFF. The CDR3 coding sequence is TGTGCCAGCAGCTCCCGGACAGCCTTCCTCTCCTACAATGAGCAGTTCTTC.

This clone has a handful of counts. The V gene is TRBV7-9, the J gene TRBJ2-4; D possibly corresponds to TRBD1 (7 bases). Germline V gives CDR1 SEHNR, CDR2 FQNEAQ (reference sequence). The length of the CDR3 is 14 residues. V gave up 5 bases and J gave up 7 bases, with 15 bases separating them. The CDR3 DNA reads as TGTGCCAGCAGCCCCCGGGGGACAGAGAACATTCAGTACTTC. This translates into CASSPRGTENIQYF.

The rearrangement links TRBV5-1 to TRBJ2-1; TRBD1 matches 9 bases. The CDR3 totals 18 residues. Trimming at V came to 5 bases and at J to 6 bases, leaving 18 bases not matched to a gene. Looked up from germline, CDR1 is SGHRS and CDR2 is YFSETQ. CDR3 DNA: TGCGCCAGCAGTCCACCGGGATGGGGACAGGGCTCGGGCAATGAGCAGTTCTTC. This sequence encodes CASSPPGWGQGSGNEQFF.

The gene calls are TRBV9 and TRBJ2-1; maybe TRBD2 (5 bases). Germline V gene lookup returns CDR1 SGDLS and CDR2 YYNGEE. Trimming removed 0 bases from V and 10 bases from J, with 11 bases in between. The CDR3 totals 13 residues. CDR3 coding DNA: TGTGCCAGCAGCGTAGGGCTAGCATGGGAGCAGTTCTTC. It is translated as CASSVGLAWEQFF.

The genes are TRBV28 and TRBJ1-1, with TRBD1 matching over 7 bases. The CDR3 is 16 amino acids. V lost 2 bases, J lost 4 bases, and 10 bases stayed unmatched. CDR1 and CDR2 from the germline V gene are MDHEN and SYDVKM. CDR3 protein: CASSLIQGLAFTEAFF. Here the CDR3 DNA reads TGTGCCAGCAGTTTAATACAGGGGCTCGCGTTCACTGAAGCTTTCTTT.

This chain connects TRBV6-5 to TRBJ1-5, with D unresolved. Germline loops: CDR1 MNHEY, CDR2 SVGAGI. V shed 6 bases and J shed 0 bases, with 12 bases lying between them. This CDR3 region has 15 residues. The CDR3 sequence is CASRAGTFSNQPQHF. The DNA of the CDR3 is TGTGCCAGCAGGGCTGGCACCTTTAGCAATCAGCCCCAGCATTTT.

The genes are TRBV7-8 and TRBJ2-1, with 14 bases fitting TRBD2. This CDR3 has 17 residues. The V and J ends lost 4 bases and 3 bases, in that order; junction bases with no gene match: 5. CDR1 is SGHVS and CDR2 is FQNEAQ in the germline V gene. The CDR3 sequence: CASSSSGLAGGYNEQFF. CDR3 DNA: TGTGCCAGCAGCTCAAGCGGACTAGCGGGAGGCTACAATGAGCAGTTCTTC.

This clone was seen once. CDR3 protein: CASSIGGQHHYGYTF. The CDR3 nucleotides are TGTGCCAGTAGTATTGGGGGACAGCACCACTATGGCTACACCTTC. The V gene is TRBV19, the J gene TRBJ1-2, with 7 nucleotides matching TRBD1. Germline V gene data show CDR1 as LNHDA and CDR2 as SQIVND (reference sequence). The CDR3 runs to 15 residues. V trimming: 3 bases; J trimming: 3 bases; junction bases outside the gene matches: 7.